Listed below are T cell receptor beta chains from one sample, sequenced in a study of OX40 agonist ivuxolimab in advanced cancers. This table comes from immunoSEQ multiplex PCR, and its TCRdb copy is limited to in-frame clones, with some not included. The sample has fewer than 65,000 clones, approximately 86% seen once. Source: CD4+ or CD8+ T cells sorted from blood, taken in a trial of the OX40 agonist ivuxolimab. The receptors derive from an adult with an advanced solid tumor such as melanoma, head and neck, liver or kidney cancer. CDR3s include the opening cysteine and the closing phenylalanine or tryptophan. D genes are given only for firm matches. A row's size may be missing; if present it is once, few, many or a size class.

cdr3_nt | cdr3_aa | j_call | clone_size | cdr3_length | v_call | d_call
TGTGCCAGCAGTGAGGTTAGACTATCTTCCGGGGAGCTGTTTTTT | CASSEVRLSSGELFF | TRBJ2-2 | NA | 15 | TRBV6-1 | NA
TGTGCCAGATGGCGTGAGCAGTACTTC | CARWREQYF | TRBJ2-7 | once | 9 | TRBV21-1 | NA
TGTGCCAGCAGCGTAGGGGGCGCTACCTACGAGCAGTACTTC | CASSVGGATYEQYF | TRBJ2-7 | once | 14 | TRBV9 | NA
TGTGCCAGCAGCGTAGCTACTTTTAGCGGGGCAAACACCGGGGAGCTGTTTTTT | CASSVATFSGANTGELFF | TRBJ2-2 | NA | 18 | TRBV9 | TRBD2
TGTGCCAGCAGCATATCCGGGACAGGGAACACTGAAGCTTTCTTT | CASSISGTGNTEAFF | TRBJ1-1 | few | 15 | TRBV2 | TRBD1
TGTGCCAGTAGTTCCTCTGGACAGAAACCCTACAATGAGCAGTTCTTC | CASSSSGQKPYNEQFF | TRBJ2-1 | NA | 16 | TRBV19 | NA
TGCGCCAGCAGCTTGGTACTAGCGGGAGATATAGAGACCCAGTACTTC | CASSLVLAGDIETQYF | TRBJ2-5 | NA | 16 | TRBV5-1 | TRBD2
TGCGCCAGCAGCCAAGATCCAGCGGGGCCCTACAATGAGCAGTTCTTC | CASSQDPAGPYNEQFF | TRBJ2-1 | NA | 16 | TRBV4-1 | TRBD2
TGTGCCAGCAGAGAAATAGCGGGTTTAAGGGAGACCCAGTACTTC | CASREIAGLRETQYF | TRBJ2-5 | NA | 15 | TRBV6-1 | TRBD2
TGTGCCAGCAGCTTACTGAAGGGCAATCAGCCCCAGCATTTT | CASSLLKGNQPQHF | TRBJ1-5 | NA | 14 | TRBV7-2 | NA
TGCGCCAGCAGACATCTCGGACGGGGTGATCATGGCTACACCTTC | CASRHLGRGDHGYTF | TRBJ1-2 | NA | 15 | TRBV4-1 | NA
TGTGCCAGCAGCCGCCCGGGGGCTCTCCGGTACGAGCAGTACTTC | CASSRPGALRYEQYF | TRBJ2-7 | NA | 15 | TRBV7-2 | NA
TGTGCCAGCAGCACTAGCGGGAGCACAGATACGCAGTATTTT | CASSTSGSTDTQYF | TRBJ2-3 | NA | 14 | TRBV9 | TRBD2
TGTGCCAGCAGCCCAAACGGGGGCGTAAGGGAGACCCAGTACTTC | CASSPNGGVRETQYF | TRBJ2-5 | NA | 15 | TRBV5-4 | NA
TGTGCCAGCAGCCCGGTTAGGGGACAGATTTCTTACGAGCAGTACTTC | CASSPVRGQISYEQYF | TRBJ2-7 | NA | 16 | TRBV11-2 | TRBD1
TGTGCCAGCAGCTCCGCGCGGGACAGGGCGCATACTGAAGCTTTCTTT | CASSSARDRAHTEAFF | TRBJ1-1 | NA | 16 | TRBV4-2 | TRBD1
TGTGCCAGCAGCATTACCTCCGTCAGCACAGATACGCAGTATTTT | CASSITSVSTDTQYF | TRBJ2-3 | NA | 15 | TRBV9 | NA
TGTGCCACCAGCATGACAGGGGGCTCGGAGACCCAGTACTTC | CATSMTGGSETQYF | TRBJ2-5 | NA | 14 | TRBV15 | TRBD1
TGTGCCAGCAGCTTTGGGACAGGGGATTCCCAAGAGACCCAGTACTTC | CASSFGTGDSQETQYF | TRBJ2-5 | NA | 16 | TRBV7-2 | TRBD1
TGTGCCAGTAGTATGCCCGACAGGTCAAGCAATCAGCCCCAGCATTTT | CASSMPDRSSNQPQHF | TRBJ1-5 | once | 16 | TRBV19 | NA
TGTGCCAGCAGCCCAGGGACTAGGTACCGCTTGCAGTTCTTC | CASSPGTRYRLQFF | TRBJ2-1 | NA | 14 | TRBV9 | TRBD2
TGTGCCAGTAGTATAGGACGGGACGTCGGCCGAAAACTGTTTTTT | CASSIGRDVGRKLFF | TRBJ1-4 | once | 15 | TRBV19 | NA
TGCGCCAGCAGCTTGATGCTAGCGGGAGGGACGAACGAGCAGTACTTC | CASSLMLAGGTNEQYF | TRBJ2-7 | once | 16 | TRBV5-1 | TRBD2
TGTGCCAGCAGCTTAGCCCCAGATACGCAGTATTTT | CASSLAPDTQYF | TRBJ2-3 | NA | 12 | TRBV11-2 | NA
TGTGCCAGCAGCTTACAGCCGACAGCAGAAAACATTCAGTACTTC | CASSLQPTAENIQYF | TRBJ2-4 | NA | 15 | TRBV7-2 | NA
TGCGCCAGCAGCAGGGAAACTCAGGGCGGGGAGCAGTACTTC | CASSRETQGGEQYF | TRBJ2-7 | NA | 14 | TRBV5-1 | NA
TGTGCCAGCAGTGGGGGGGCCGGCAATCAGCCCCAGCATTTT | CASSGGAGNQPQHF | TRBJ1-5 | NA | 14 | TRBV6-1 | NA
TGTGCCAGCAGCTTACGGCAGGGAAACACCATATATTTT | CASSLRQGNTIYF | TRBJ1-3 | NA | 13 | TRBV7-9 | NA
TGTGCCAGCAGCGAAGGGGGCGGCGGTCAGCCCCAGCATTTT | CASSEGGGGQPQHF | TRBJ1-5 | NA | 14 | TRBV6-1 | TRBD1
TGCGCCAGCAGCCCGTTATTCGGCAGAGCCCTTCCCGGGGAGCTGTTTTTT | CASSPLFGRALPGELFF | TRBJ2-2 | NA | 17 | TRBV4-1 | NA
TGTGCCAGCAGCCAAGAGGGACTTACCTACGAGCAGTACTTC | CASSQEGLTYEQYF | TRBJ2-7 | NA | 14 | TRBV14 | NA
TGTGCCAGCAGCTTACGTCAAACGGGCTATTCGGGCGAGCAGTACTTC | CASSLRQTGYSGEQYF | TRBJ2-7 | once | 16 | TRBV7-6 | NA
TGTGCCAGCAGCTCTCGGAGGGAGACCCAGTACTTC | CASSSRRETQYF | TRBJ2-5 | NA | 12 | TRBV7-2 | NA
TGTGCCACCACTCCTGCGAGGGGAGCTCTCACCTTC | CATTPARGALTF | TRBJ1-2 | once | 12 | TRBV15 | NA
TGTGCCAGCAGTGAAGCTACAGCGGGCGCAAGGGAGACCCAGTACTTC | CASSEATAGARETQYF | TRBJ2-5 | once | 16 | TRBV6-1 | NA
TGTGCCAGCAGCCCGGACAGGGGCGGCTTCGAGCAGTACTTC | CASSPDRGGFEQYF | TRBJ2-7 | NA | 14 | TRBV5-4 | TRBD1
TGTGCCAGCAGCCGTCGACAGGCGGGGAATGAAAAACTGTTTTTT | CASSRRQAGNEKLFF | TRBJ1-4 | NA | 15 | TRBV6-5 | NA
TGCGCCAGCAGCTTGGGTAGGAGAGAGAATGAGCAGTTCTTC | CASSLGRRENEQFF | TRBJ2-1 | NA | 14 | TRBV5-1 | NA
TGTGCCAGCAGCCCCAGCGGCGCGGCGCGCAATCAGCCCCAGCATTTT | CASSPSGAARNQPQHF | TRBJ1-5 | NA | 16 | TRBV7-2 | NA
TGCGCCAGCTCCAGGGCGTACCAAGAGACCCAGTACTTC | CASSRAYQETQYF | TRBJ2-5 | NA | 13 | TRBV5-1 | NA
TGTGCTGGACGGGGCGGGGAGACCCAGTACTTC | CAGRGGETQYF | TRBJ2-5 | NA | 11 | TRBV30 | NA
TGTGCCACCAGCCGACTCGGGGAAGCGGAGTTCTTC | CATSRLGEAEFF | TRBJ2-1 | NA | 12 | TRBV15 | NA
TGTGCCAGCAGCCAAGAGTTAGGGGGGGGTTTATGGGAGCAGTTCTTC | CASSQELGGGLWEQFF | TRBJ2-1 | NA | 16 | TRBV4-2 | NA
TGTGCCAGCGGACAGGGGGCTTCTGGGGCCAACGTCCTGACTTTC | CASGQGASGANVLTF | TRBJ2-6 | NA | 15 | TRBV6-6 | TRBD1
TGTGCCAGCAGCTTAGCGAAGAACTATGGCTACACCTTC | CASSLAKNYGYTF | TRBJ1-2 | NA | 13 | TRBV13 | NA
TGTGCCAGCAGCGACAGGGGCTATGGCTACACCTTC | CASSDRGYGYTF | TRBJ1-2 | NA | 12 | TRBV27 | TRBD1
TGTGCCAGTAGTATGCGGGTTAACTATGGCTACACCTTC | CASSMRVNYGYTF | TRBJ1-2 | NA | 13 | TRBV19 | NA
TGTGCCAGTAGTGTCAGCGGGGAATCCTTCTACGAGCAGTACTTC | CASSVSGESFYEQYF | TRBJ2-7 | NA | 15 | TRBV19 | TRBD2
TGTGCCAGCAGCACCGGACATCCTGGATCCTACGAGCAGTACTTC | CASSTGHPGSYEQYF | TRBJ2-7 | NA | 15 | TRBV28 | NA
TGCGCCAGCAGCCTACTATCCCACTCCTACGAGCAGTACTTC | CASSLLSHSYEQYF | TRBJ2-7 | few | 14 | TRBV5-1 | NA